This T cell receptor beta chain is drawn from a study of blood T cell repertoires in COVID-19. The overall study: The study drew acute and convalescent COVID-19 samples from the United States, Italy and Spain. T cells, B-cell-depleted T cells, or PBMCs provided the cDNA or gDNA that served as material.

The CDR3 extends over 15 amino acids. CDR1 MGHRA and CDR2 YSYEKL come from the germline V gene. Trimming removed 1 base from V and 5 bases from J, with 12 bases in between. In the original processing: Amplification of reference gene primers was used by the study to estimate nucleated cell counts. Clones were read by immunoSEQ multiplex PCR, and TCRdb kept only the in-frame ones, dropping some. From that table come the V and J calls and clone size; the DNA was used to work out D and trimming. The profile shows roughly 150,000 clones, roughly 84% of them singletons. Input material: peripheral blood. J is TRBJ1-5 and V is TRBV4-1; no clear D. This clonotype originated in a woman aged 45-65 years with acute or convalescent COVID-19. The CDR3 loop reads CASSQVVGVYQPQHF. The CDR3 DNA follows: TGCGCCAGCAGCCAAGTCGTCGGGGTATATCAGCCCCAGCATTTT.